This T cell receptor (beta chain) appears in the sequencing data of a study of a mutant IDH1 vaccine in newly diagnosed glioma. For this clone: The antigen remains unidentified.

Regarding time point: week 11, during vaccination. A single vaccine dose contained 300 ug of mutant IDH1 20-mer peptide, and topical imiquimod was used with it. Trimming left V 4 bases short and J 2 bases short, with 8 bases between. Germline-derived CDR1 and CDR2 are SNHLY and FYNNEI. This CDR3 spans 13 amino acids. Data came from immunoSEQ multiplex PCR; TCRdb stores just in-frame clones and leaves some out. The table lists around 130,000 clones, roughly 78% of them singletons. The rearrangement links TRBV2 to TRBJ2-5; no reliable D call. This specimen was PBMCs, taken from a glioma patient whose treatment included an IDH1 peptide vaccine. The source is a man aged 35-49 years with glioma. DNA of the CDR3: TGTGCCAGCAGTGTACGTCCTCAAGAGACCCAGTACTTC. This gives the protein CASSVRPQETQYF.